This TCR beta chain was sequenced in a study of shared clonotypes between healthy human individuals. Only in-frame clones appear in the TCRdb table, and some are missing; sequencing was by immunoSEQ multiplex PCR. Of about 380,000 clones detected, approximately 97% appear once; the ten largest clones hold approximately 0.32%. The origin of this receptor is a man aged 30-40 years in good health. What was sequenced was memory CD8+ T cells sorted from blood. Subset given: CD45RO+ cells pooled with CCR7-negative TemRA cells.

CDR3: CASSQDRAQPQHF. The CDR3 nucleotides are TGCGCCAGCAGCCAAGACAGGGCTCAGCCCCAGCATTTT. This chain connects TRBV4-1 to TRBJ1-5; tentatively, D is TRBD1 (5 bases). The V end was cut by 0 bases, the J end by 6 bases, with 6 bases between. This CDR3 is built from 13 residues. Germline CDR1 and CDR2: MGHRA and YSYEKL.